Listed below are T cell receptor beta chains from one sample, sequenced in a study of shared clonotypes between healthy human individuals. Profiling relied on immunoSEQ multiplex PCR, and the TCRdb table lists in-frame clones only, not all of them. This table has over a million clones, more than 65% appearing once. Sequencing input: memory CD4+ T cells sorted from blood. These receptors all come from a man aged 18-30 years in good health. Both conserved end residues are part of each CDR3. D genes are given only for firm matches. Expanded clones are given a class, and other clones once, few, many or no size at all.

d_call | clone_size | j_call | v_call | cdr3_nt | cdr3_aa
TRBD1 | - | TRBJ1-5 | TRBV19 | TGTGCCAGTAGTATAGATCTATTGAGACAGGGGAATTCGCCCCAGCATTTT | CASSIDLLRQGNSPQHF
- | - | TRBJ1-2 | TRBV28 | TGTGCCAGCAGTACACCGGGACCCAACTATGGCTACACCTTC | CASSTPGPNYGYTF
- | - | TRBJ2-5 | TRBV19 | TGTGCCAGTAGTCGCACAGGGATTGGAGAGACCCAGTACTTC | CASSRTGIGETQYF
TRBD1 | - | TRBJ1-4 | TRBV10-3 | TGTGCCATCAGCCAGGGGGCGACTAATGAAAAACTGTTTTTT | CAISQGATNEKLFF
- | once | TRBJ1-6 | TRBV2 | TGTGCCAGCAGCCGGACAGACTATAATTCACCCCTCCACTTT | CASSRTDYNSPLHF
- | - | TRBJ1-6 | TRBV5-1 | TGCGCCAGCAGCCTCCAGGGCCGTAATTCACCCCTCCACTTT | CASSLQGRNSPLHF
TRBD2 | - | TRBJ2-6 | TRBV4-1 | TGCGCCAGCAGCCAAGATGCGGGAGGCAGGGTCTTCTCTGGGGCCAACGTCCTGACTTTC | CASSQDAGGRVFSGANVLTF
- | few | TRBJ2-7 | TRBV12-2 | TGTGCAAGTCGCTCCTACTCCTACGAGCAGTACTTC | CASRSYSYEQYF
- | - | TRBJ1-4 | TRBV14 | TGTGCCAGCAGAAAACAAGGGGGGAACGAAAAACTGTTTTTT | CASRKQGGNEKLFF
- | - | TRBJ1-5 | TRBV7-6 | TGTGCCAGCAGCTTAGATGGGGGGCAGAGTCATCAGCCCCAGCATTTT | CASSLDGGQSHQPQHF
- | - | TRBJ2-1 | TRBV11-3 | TGTGCCAGCAGCTTAGATCGAAAGGGGAAAAATGAGCAGTTCTTC | CASSLDRKGKNEQFF
TRBD1 | - | TRBJ1-6 | TRBV25-1 | TGTGCCAGCAGTCCCCGACAGGGGGGCTGGAATTCACCCCTCCACTTT | CASSPRQGGWNSPLHF
TRBD1 | - | TRBJ2-3 | TRBV2 | TGTGCCAGCAGGCGTACAGGGGTTAATACGCAGTATTTT | CASRRTGVNTQYF
- | - | TRBJ2-6 | TRBV23-1 | TGCGCCAGCAGTCTCACCAGGGTCGGGGCCACCCACCCCAACGTCCTGACTTTC | CASSLTRVGATHPNVLTF
- | - | TRBJ2-3 | TRBV5-1 | TGCGCCAGCAGCTTGGTGGGGGGCCCTGCAGATACGCAGTATTTT | CASSLVGGPADTQYF
- | once | TRBJ1-1 | TRBV28 | TGTGCCAGCAGTTTAGGTGAGACTCTGGGAGCTTTCTTT | CASSLGETLGAFF
- | - | TRBJ1-3 | TRBV6-7 | TGTGCCAGCACTCACCAGGGGACGGCTAGTGGAAACACCATATATTTT | CASTHQGTASGNTIYF
- | - | TRBJ2-7 | TRBV11-2 | TGTGCCAGCAGCCCAGGACTGACGAGCGAGCAGTACTTC | CASSPGLTSEQYF
- | few | TRBJ1-6 | TRBV7-9 | TGTGCCAGCAGCTTAAACGGGCCCGCACCCCTCCACTTT | CASSLNGPAPLHF
- | - | TRBJ2-1 | TRBV20-1 | TGCAGTGCTTTTAGCACTGAGCAGTTCTTC | CSAFSTEQFF
TRBD1 | - | TRBJ2-7 | TRBV5-4 | TGTGCCAGCAGCGCTCCGGGACAGGGGAACGAGCAGTACTTC | CASSAPGQGNEQYF
- | - | TRBJ1-2 | TRBV12-5 | TGTGCTAGTGGTTTGGTGGGCGGCTACACCTTC | CASGLVGGYTF
TRBD2 | few | TRBJ2-7 | TRBV5-1 | TGCGCCAGCAGCCCCCGGGCTAGCGGGAGCTCCTACGAGCAGTACTTC | CASSPRASGSSYEQYF
TRBD2 | - | TRBJ2-5 | TRBV7-2 | TGTGCCAGCAGCTCCTTAGCGGGAGTATGGGAGACCCAGTACTTC | CASSSLAGVWETQYF
- | - | TRBJ2-3 | TRBV2 | TGTGCCAGCAGTGGTTACAGGGCGGATACGCAGTATTTT | CASSGYRADTQYF
- | once | TRBJ1-4 | TRBV25-1 | TGTGCCAGCAGTGCGACCGGGACGACCCATGAAAAACTGTTTTTT | CASSATGTTHEKLFF
- | - | TRBJ2-7 | TRBV6-6 | TGTGCCAGCAGTTACTTGGACATGAGCTCCTACGAGCAGTACTTC | CASSYLDMSSYEQYF